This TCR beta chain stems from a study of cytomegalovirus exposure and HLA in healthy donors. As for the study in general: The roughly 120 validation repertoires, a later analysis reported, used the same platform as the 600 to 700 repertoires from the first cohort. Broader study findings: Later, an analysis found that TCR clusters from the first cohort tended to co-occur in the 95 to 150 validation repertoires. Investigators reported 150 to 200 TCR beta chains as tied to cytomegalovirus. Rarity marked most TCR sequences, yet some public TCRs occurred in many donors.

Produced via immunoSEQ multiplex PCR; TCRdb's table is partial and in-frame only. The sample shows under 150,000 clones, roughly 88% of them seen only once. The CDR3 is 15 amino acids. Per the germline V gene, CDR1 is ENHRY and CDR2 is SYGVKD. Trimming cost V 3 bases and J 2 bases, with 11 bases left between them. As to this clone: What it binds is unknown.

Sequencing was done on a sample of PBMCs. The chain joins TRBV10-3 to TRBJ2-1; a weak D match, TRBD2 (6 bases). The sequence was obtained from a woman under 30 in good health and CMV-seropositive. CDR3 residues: CAISDGGRTYNEQFF. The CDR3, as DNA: TGTGCCATCAGTGATGGAGGGAGGACCTACAATGAGCAGTTCTTC.